The next 17 T cell receptor beta chains were all read from a single sample in a study of early T cells in non-severe SARS-CoV-2 infection. TCRdb redid the calling of the 5' RACE reads with MiXCR, one entry per CDR3 protein. The sample lists 68,000 or so distinct CDR3 sequences; 10% to 15% were seen once. The specimen sequenced was whole blood. These TCRs come from an adult who was a healthcare worker with PCR-confirmed SARS-CoV-2 infection or an uninfected control (not recorded which).

This clonotype was seen a few times. This chain links TRBV10-1 with TRBJ1-1, with 8 bases fitting TRBD1. The ends lost 2 bases at V and 4 bases at J; junction bases unmatched: 6. The CDR3 contains 15 residues. The germline V gene encodes CDR1 WNHNN and CDR2 SYGVQD (reference sequence). The CDR3 here is CASSETTGAATEAFF. CDR3 DNA: TGCGCCAGCAGTGAGACGACAGGGGCGGCCACTGAAGCTTTCTTT.

This clonotype was seen ten or more times. The chain recombines TRBV20-1 with TRBJ1-1, with 8 bases aligning to TRBD1. CDR3 length: 15 residues. From germline, CDR1 is DFQATT and CDR2 SNEGSKA (reference sequence). V shed 7 bases, J shed 0 bases, and the junction held 10 bases outside the gene matches. The CDR3 is CSVIDRGRMNTEAFF. The CDR3 DNA reads as TGCAGTGTTATAGACAGGGGCCGGATGAACACTGAAGCTTTCTTT.

This rearrangement joins TRBV27 to TRBJ2-7; D not resolved. Germline CDR1 and CDR2: MNHEY and SMNVEV (reference sequence). CDR3 length: 11 amino acids. The V end lost 11 bases, the J end lost 2 bases, and 10 bases lay between the germline ends. CDR3 DNA sequence: TGTGCCGCCCGTGGCACCTACGAGCAGTACTTC. This sequence encodes CAARGTYEQYF.

This clonotype was seen at least ten times. The chain recombines TRBV19 with TRBJ1-5, with D possibly TRBD1 on 6 matching bases. CDR1 is LNHDA and CDR2 is SQIVND in the germline V gene (reference sequence). This CDR3 spans 17 amino acids. V dropped 4 bases and J dropped 11 bases, with 27 bases sitting between them. The CDR3 coding sequence is TGTGCCAGTAGTAAGTCGCGGGGGCCGAAGGTCGGTTCGGCCCAGCATTTT. It specifies CASSKSRGPKVGSAQHF.

This clonotype was counted between two and nine times. This sequence joins TRBV12-5 and TRBJ2-1; D ambiguous. Germline CDR1 is LGHNT and CDR2 is FRNRAP. This CDR3 contains 14 residues. V gave up 7 bases and J gave up 1 base, with 11 bases separating them. The CDR3, as DNA: TGTGCTAGTGCGCCCAGTGCGTCCTACAATGAGCAGTTCTTC. Its protein product is CASAPSASYNEQFF.

This clonotype was seen only a few times. The CDR3 loop reads CASSPQSPFTSGDSTDTQYF. The CDR3 region has the DNA TGTGCCAGCTCACCCCAATCCCCTTTTACTAGCGGGGATTCCACAGATACGCAGTATTTT. This chain joins TRBV18 and TRBJ2-3; 10 positions agree with TRBD2. Germline lookup yields CDR1 KGHSH and CDR2 LQKENI. The CDR3 extends over 20 amino acids. V lost 3 bases, J lost 2 bases, and 17 bases stayed unmatched.

In the case of this clonotype: A much larger clone lies one base from this, so it may be a read error. CDR3 sequence (DNA): TGTGCCAGCGGTCTACTAGCGGACCAAGAGACCCAGTACTTC. The encoded protein is CASGLLADQETQYF. The J gene is TRBJ2-5, the V gene TRBV6-1, with TRBD2 matching over 8 bases. V lost 8 bases and J lost 0; bases outside the gene matches: 5. Per germline, CDR1 MNHNS and CDR2 SASEGT. CDR3 length: 14 residues.

This clonotype appeared many times. The chain carries TRBV3-1 and TRBJ1-1; unclear D gene. Trimming removed 1 base at V and 1 base at J, with 7 bases between. Germline V gives CDR1 LGHDT, CDR2 YNNKEL (reference sequence). This CDR3 is 14 amino acids long. The CDR3 sequence is CASSQGLSNTEAFF. Written as DNA, the CDR3 is TGTGCCAGCAGCCAAGGACTGTCGAACACTGAAGCTTTCTTT.

The J gene is TRBJ2-7, the V gene TRBV11-3; 8 bases are a match to TRBD1. The CDR3 has 14 amino acids. The germline gives CDR1 SGHNT, CDR2 YENEEA. With V trimmed by 4 bases and J by 5 bases, 7 bases remained unmatched. The CDR3 sequence is CASSSGQGIDEQYF. Written as DNA, the CDR3 is TGTGCCAGCAGCTCTGGACAGGGTATTGACGAGCAGTACTTC. The complete variable domain, with remaining parts taken from reference TRBV11-3 and TRBJ2-7, reads EAGVVQSPRYKIIEKKQPVAFWCNPISGHNTLYWYLQNLGQGPELLIRYENEEAVDDSQLPKDRFSAERLKGVDSTLKIQPAELGDSAVYLCASSSGQGIDEQYFGPGTRLTVT.

This clonotype showed up many times. The chain couples TRBV3-1 to TRBJ2-5; D is undetermined. CDR1 and CDR2 (germline): LGHDT, YNNKEL (reference sequence). The V end was cut by 1 base, the J end by 5 bases, with 5 bases between. The CDR3 runs to 12 residues. The CDR3 nucleotides read TGTGCCAGCAGCCAAGCCGGCGAGACCCAGTACTTC. This sequence encodes CASSQAGETQYF.

The table lists this clonotype with many counts. This CDR3 is CASSLLEQATYEQYF. As DNA, the CDR3 is TGTGCCAGCAGCTTGTTAGAGCAGGCCACCTACGAGCAGTACTTC. The chain uses TRBV5-6 and TRBJ2-7; no definite D call. Trimming cost V 1 base and J 2 bases, with 13 bases left between them. The germline gives CDR1 SGHDT, CDR2 YYEEEE. This CDR3 spans 15 amino acids.

This clonotype was counted only a few times. The V and J genes are TRBV29-1 and TRBJ2-3, with TRBD1 as a possible D gene (5 bases). V shed 3 bases and J shed 5 bases, with 9 bases lying between them. The CDR3 has 12 residues. CDR1 and CDR2 (germline): SQVTM, ANQGSEA. CDR3 region: CSVDREGDTQYF. DNA for the CDR3: TGCAGCGTTGACAGGGAAGGAGATACGCAGTATTTT.

The chain has TRBV5-4 and TRBJ2-5; D unclear. CDR3 length: 15 amino acids. Trimming removed 1 base from V and 2 bases from J, with 12 bases in between. Looked up from germline, CDR1 is SGHNT and CDR2 is YYREEE (reference sequence). CDR3 protein: CASSLLTRLQETQYF. CDR3 in DNA: TGTGCCAGCAGCTTGTTGACCAGGCTTCAAGAGACCCAGTACTTC. Full variable domain (remainder filled in from reference TRBV5-4 and TRBJ2-5): ETGVTQSPTHLIKTRGQQVTLRCSSQSGHNTVSWYQQALGQGPQFIFQYYREEENGRGNFPPRFSGLQFPNYSSELNVNALELDDSALYLCASSLLTRLQETQYFGPGTRLLVL.

There are a few counts of this clonotype. The chain links TRBV6-2 or TRBV6-3 to TRBJ2-4, with TRBD1 identical over 10 bases. J lost 6 bases, V lost 5 bases, and 7 bases had no gene match. This CDR3 is built from 15 residues. Germline V gene data show CDR1 as MNHEY and CDR2 as SVGEGT. CDR3 sequence: CASSPSGQGTNIQYF. DNA of the CDR3: TGTGCCAGCAGTCCCTCGGGACAGGGGACAAACATTCAGTACTTC.

This clonotype was observed at least ten times. The chain couples TRBV6-2 or TRBV6-3 to TRBJ2-7, with 7 bases fitting TRBD1. The CDR3 loop spans 15 amino acids. From germline, CDR1 is MNHEY and CDR2 SVGEGT. V lost 6 bases and J lost 5; bases outside the gene matches: 13. The CDR3 region is CASSTGQESRDEQYF. CDR3 nucleotides: TGTGCCAGCAGCACCGGACAGGAGAGTCGGGACGAGCAGTACTTC.

In this sample, this clonotype turned up a few times. The chain couples TRBV6-2 or TRBV6-3 to TRBJ2-3; weak D call: TRBD2 (6 bases). This CDR3 has 15 amino acids. V was shortened by 6 bases and J by 3 bases, with 16 bases between the two germline ends. Per germline, CDR1 MNHEY and CDR2 SVGEGT. In nucleotides, the CDR3 is TGTGCCAGCAGCCAATGGCAGGGAGGTACAGATACGCAGTATTTT. Protein product: CASSQWQGGTDTQYF.

This clonotype was seen at least ten times. The J gene is TRBJ2-3, the V gene TRBV20-1, with TRBD2 as a possible D gene (6 bases). The V and J ends lost 2 bases and 1 base respectively, with 7 bases between them. Germline values: CDR1 DFQATT, CDR2 SNEGSKA (reference sequence). The CDR3 is 13 amino acids. CDR3 residues: CSARSGGTDTQYF. The DNA of the CDR3 is TGCAGTGCTAGATCGGGGGGCACAGATACGCAGTATTTT.